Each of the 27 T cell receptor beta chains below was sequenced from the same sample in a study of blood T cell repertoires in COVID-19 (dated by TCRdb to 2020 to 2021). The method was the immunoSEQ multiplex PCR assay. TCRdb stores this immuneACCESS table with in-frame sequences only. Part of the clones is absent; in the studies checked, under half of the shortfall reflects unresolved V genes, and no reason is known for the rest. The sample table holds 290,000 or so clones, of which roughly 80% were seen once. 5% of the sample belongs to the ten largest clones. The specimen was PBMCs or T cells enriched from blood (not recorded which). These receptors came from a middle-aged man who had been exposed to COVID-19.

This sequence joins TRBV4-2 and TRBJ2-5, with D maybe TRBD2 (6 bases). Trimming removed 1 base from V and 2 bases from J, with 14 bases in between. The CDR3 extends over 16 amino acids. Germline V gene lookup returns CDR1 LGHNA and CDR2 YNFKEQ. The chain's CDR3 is CASSQVSLARQETQYF. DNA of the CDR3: TGTGCCAGCAGCCAAGTTTCGCTAGCGCGACAAGAGACCCAGTACTTC.

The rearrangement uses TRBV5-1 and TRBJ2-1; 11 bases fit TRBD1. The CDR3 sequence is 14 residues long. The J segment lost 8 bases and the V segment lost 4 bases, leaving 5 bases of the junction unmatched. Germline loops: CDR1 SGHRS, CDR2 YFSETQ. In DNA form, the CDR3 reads TGCGCCAGCAGCCCTGGACAGGGGGCCGATGAGCAGTTCTTC. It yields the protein CASSPGQGADEQFF.

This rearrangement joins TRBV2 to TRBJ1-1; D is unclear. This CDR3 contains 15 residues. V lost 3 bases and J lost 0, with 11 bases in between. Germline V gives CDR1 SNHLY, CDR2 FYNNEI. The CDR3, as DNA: TGTGCCAGCAGTGACCTAGGTATTATGAACACTGAAGCTTTCTTT. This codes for CASSDLGIMNTEAFF. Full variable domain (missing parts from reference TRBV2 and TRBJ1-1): EPEVTQTPSHQVTQMGQEVILRCVPISNHLYFYWYRQILGQKVEFLVSFYNNEISEKSEIFDDQFSVERPDGSNFTLKIRSTKLEDSAMYFCASSDLGIMNTEAFFGQGTRLTVV.

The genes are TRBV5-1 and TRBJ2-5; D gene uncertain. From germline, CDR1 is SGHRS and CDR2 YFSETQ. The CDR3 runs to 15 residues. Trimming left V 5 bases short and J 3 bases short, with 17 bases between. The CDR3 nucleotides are TGCGCCAGCAGGCTGCGGCGGCTTACTAAAGAGACCCAGTACTTC. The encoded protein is CASRLRRLTKETQYF. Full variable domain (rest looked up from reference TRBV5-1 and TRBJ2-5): KAGVTQTPRYLIKTRGQQVTLSCSPISGHRSVSWYQQTPGQGLQFLFEYFSETQRNKGNFPGRFSGRQFSNSRSEMNVSTLELGDSALYLCASRLRRLTKETQYFGPGTRLLVL.

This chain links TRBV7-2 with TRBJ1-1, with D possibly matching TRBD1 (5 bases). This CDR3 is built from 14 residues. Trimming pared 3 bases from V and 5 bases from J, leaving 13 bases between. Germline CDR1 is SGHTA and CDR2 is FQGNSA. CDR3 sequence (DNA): TGTGCCAGCAGCTTTTTGGGGGAGGGGACTGAAGCTTTCTTT. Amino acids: CASSFLGEGTEAFF.

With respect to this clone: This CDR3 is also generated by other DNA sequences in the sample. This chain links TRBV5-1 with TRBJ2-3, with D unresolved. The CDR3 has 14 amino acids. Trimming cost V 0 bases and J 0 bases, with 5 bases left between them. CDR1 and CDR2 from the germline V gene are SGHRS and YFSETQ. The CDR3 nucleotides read TGCGCCAGCAGCTTGGTCCAGAGCACAGATACGCAGTATTTT. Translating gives CASSLVQSTDTQYF.

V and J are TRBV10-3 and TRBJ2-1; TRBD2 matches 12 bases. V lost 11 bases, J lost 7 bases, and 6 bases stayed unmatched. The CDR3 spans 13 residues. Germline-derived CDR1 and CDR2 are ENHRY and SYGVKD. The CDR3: CAVATSGSNEQFF. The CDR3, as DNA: TGTGCCGTCGCGACTAGCGGGAGTAATGAGCAGTTCTTC.

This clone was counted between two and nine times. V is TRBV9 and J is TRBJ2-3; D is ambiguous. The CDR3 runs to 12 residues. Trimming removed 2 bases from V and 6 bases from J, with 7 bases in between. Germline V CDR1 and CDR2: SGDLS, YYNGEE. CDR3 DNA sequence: TGTGCCAGCAGCGTCAAAGAGGATACGCAGTATTTT. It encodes CASSVKEDTQYF.

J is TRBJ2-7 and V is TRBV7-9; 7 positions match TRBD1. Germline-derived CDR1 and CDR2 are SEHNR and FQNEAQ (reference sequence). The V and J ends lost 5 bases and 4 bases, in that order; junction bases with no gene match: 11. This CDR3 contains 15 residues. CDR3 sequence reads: CASSGSRDRVYEQYF. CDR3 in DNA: TGTGCCAGCAGCGGGAGCAGGGACAGAGTGTACGAGCAGTACTTC.

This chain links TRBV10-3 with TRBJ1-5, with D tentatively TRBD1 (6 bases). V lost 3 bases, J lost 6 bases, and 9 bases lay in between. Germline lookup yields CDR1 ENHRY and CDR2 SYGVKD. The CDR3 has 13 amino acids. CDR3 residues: CAISDGTSQPQHF. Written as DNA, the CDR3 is TGTGCCATCAGTGACGGGACAAGTCAGCCCCAGCATTTT.

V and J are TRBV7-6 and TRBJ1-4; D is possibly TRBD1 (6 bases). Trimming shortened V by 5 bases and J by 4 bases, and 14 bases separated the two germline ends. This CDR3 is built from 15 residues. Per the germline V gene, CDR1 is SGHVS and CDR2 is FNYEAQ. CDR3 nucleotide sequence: TGTGCCAGCAGCACCGGACAGACTCTTAATGAAAAACTGTTTTTT. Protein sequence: CASSTGQTLNEKLFF.

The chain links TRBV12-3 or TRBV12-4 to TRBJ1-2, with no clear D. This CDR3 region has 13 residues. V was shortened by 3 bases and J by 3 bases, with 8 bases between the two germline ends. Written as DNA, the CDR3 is TGTGCCAGCAGTTTTTTGGGCCACTATGGCTACACCTTC. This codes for CASSFLGHYGYTF.

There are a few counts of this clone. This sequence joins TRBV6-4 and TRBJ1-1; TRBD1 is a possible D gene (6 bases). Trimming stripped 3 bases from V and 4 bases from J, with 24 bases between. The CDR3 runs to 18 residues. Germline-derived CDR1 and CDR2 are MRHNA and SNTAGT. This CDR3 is CASSEKSTGLWVGTEAFF. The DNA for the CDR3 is TGTGCCAGCAGTGAAAAATCGACAGGCCTATGGGTGGGCACTGAAGCTTTCTTT.

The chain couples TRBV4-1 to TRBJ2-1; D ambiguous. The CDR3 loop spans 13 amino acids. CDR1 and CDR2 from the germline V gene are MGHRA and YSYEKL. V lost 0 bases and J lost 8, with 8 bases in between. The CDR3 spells CASSQEENYEQFF. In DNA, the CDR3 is TGCGCCAGCAGCCAAGAAGAGAACTATGAGCAGTTCTTC.

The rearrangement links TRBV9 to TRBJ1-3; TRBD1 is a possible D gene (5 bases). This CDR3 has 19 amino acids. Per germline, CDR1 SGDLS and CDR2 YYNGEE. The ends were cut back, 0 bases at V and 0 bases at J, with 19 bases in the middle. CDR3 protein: CASSVAGGCLPTSGNTIYF. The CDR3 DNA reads TGTGCCAGCAGCGTAGCGGGGGGGTGCTTACCAACCTCTGGAAACACCATATATTTT.

The CDR3, as DNA: TGCAGCGTCCAACAGCGGGATGGGCTAATCAATGAGCAGTTCTTC. It yields the protein CSVQQRDGLINEQFF. This chain uses TRBV29-1 with TRBJ2-1; 7 positions agree with TRBD2. Germline V gene lookup returns CDR1 SQVTM and CDR2 ANQGSEA. After removal of 6 bases from V and 6 bases from J, the junction contained 14 bases not matched to a gene. CDR3 size: 15 residues.

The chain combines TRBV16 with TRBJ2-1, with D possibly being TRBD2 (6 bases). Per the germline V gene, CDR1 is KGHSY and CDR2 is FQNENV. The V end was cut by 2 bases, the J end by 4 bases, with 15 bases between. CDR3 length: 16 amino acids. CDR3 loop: CASSQRGSGFYNEQFF. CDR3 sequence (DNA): TGTGCCAGCAGCCAACGAGGTAGCGGTTTTTACAATGAGCAGTTCTTC. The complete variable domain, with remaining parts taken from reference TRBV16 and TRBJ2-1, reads GEEVAQTPKHLVRGEGQKAKLYCAPIKGHSYVFWYQQVLKNEFKFLISFQNENVFDETGMPKERFSAKCLPNSPCSLEIQATKLEDSAVYFCASSQRGSGFYNEQFFGPGTRLTVL.

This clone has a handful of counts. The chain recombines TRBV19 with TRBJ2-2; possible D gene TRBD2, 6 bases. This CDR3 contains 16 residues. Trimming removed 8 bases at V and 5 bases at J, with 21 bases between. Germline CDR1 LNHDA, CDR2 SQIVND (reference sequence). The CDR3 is CASRRGGTPRTGELFF. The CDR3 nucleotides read TGTGCCAGTCGGAGGGGCGGGACCCCGCGGACCGGGGAGCTGTTTTTT. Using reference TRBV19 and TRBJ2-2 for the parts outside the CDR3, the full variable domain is DGGITQSPKYLFRKEGQNVTLSCEQNLNHDAMYWYRQDPGQGLRLIYYSQIVNDFQKGDIAEGYSVSREKKESFPLTVTSAQKNPTAFYLCASRRGGTPRTGELFFGEGSRLTVL.

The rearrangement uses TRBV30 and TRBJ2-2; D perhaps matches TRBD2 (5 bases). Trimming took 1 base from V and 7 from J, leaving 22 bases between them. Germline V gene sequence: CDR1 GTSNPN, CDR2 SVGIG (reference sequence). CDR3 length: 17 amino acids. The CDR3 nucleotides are TGTGCCTGGAGTGCCCAGGATTCGGTAGGCCGGGACGGGGAGCTGTTTTTT. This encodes CAWSAQDSVGRDGELFF.

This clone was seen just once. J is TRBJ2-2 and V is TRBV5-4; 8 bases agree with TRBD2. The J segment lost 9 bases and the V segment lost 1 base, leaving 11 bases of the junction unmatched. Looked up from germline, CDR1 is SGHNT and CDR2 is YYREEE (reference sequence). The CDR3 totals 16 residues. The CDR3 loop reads CASSLFGSGTTRELFF. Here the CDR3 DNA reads TGTGCCAGCAGCTTGTTTGGTAGCGGGACTACGCGGGAGCTGTTTTTT. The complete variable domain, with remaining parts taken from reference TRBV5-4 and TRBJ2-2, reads ETGVTQSPTHLIKTRGQQVTLRCSSQSGHNTVSWYQQALGQGPQFIFQYYREEENGRGNFPPRFSGLQFPNYSSELNVNALELDDSALYLCASSLFGSGTTRELFFGEGSRLTVL.

The CDR3: CASSPPSGGTEAFF. Here the CDR3 DNA reads TGTGCCAGCAGCCCTCCTTCGGGGGGCACTGAAGCTTTCTTT. The chain employs TRBV9 and TRBJ1-1, with D perhaps matching TRBD1 (5 bases). Germline CDR1 is SGDLS and CDR2 is YYNGEE. Trimming removed 4 bases from V and 4 bases from J, with 14 bases in between. This CDR3 has 14 amino acids.

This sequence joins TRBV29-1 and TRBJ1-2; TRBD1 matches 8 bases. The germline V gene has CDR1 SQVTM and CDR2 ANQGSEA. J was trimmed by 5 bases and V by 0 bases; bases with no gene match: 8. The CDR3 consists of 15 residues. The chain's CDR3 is CSVEDPRQGLYGYTF. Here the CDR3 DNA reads TGCAGCGTTGAAGATCCCCGACAGGGGTTATATGGCTACACCTTC. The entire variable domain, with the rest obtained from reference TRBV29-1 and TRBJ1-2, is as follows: SAVISQKPSRDICQRGTSLTIQCQVDSQVTMMFWYRQQPGQSLTLIATANQGSEATYESGFVIDKFPISRPNLTFSTLTVSNMSPEDSSIYLCSVEDPRQGLYGYTFGSGTRLTVV.

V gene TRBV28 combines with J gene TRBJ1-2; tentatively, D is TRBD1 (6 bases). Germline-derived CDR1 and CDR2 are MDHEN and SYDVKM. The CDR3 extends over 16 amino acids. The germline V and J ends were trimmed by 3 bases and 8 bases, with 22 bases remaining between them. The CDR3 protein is CASSFSQGQIVWGYTF. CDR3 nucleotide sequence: TGTGCCAGCAGTTTCTCCCAGGGGCAGATCGTTTGGGGCTACACCTTC.

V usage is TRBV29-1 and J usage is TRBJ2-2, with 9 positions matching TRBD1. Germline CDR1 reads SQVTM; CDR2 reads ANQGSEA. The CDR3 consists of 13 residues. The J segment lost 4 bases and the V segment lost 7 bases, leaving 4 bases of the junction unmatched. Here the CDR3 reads CSGRTGVTGELFF. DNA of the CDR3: TGCAGCGGGAGGACAGGGGTCACCGGGGAGCTGTTTTTT.

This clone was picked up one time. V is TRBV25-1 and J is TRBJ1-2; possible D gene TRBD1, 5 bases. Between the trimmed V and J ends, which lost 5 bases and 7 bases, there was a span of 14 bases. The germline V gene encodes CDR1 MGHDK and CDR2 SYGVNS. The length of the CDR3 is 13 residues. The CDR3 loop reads CASSFSGRGGYTF. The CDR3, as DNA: TGTGCCAGCAGTTTTTCAGGGCGAGGTGGCTACACCTTC.

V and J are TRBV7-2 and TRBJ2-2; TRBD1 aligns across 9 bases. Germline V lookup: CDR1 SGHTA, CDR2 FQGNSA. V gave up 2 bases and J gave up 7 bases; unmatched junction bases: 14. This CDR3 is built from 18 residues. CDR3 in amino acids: CASSLPRRQGGFGGELFF. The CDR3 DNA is TGTGCCAGCAGCTTACCTCGGCGACAGGGGGGTTTCGGCGGGGAGCTGTTTTTT.

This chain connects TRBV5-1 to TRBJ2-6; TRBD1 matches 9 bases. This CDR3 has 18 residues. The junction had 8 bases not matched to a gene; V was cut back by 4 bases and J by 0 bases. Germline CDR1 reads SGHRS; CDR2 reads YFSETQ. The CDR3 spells CASSQGGQGSSGANVLTF. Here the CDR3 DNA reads TGCGCCAGCAGCCAAGGAGGACAGGGGTCCTCTGGGGCCAACGTCCTGACTTTC.